This section outlines one T cell receptor (beta chain) sequence together with its context. Antigen specificity is unknown. These data originate in a study of shared clonotypes between healthy human individuals. Whole-study results and caveats: The researchers took only blood, and tissue repertoires probably look different.

Measured with immunoSEQ multiplex PCR; TCRdb has only the in-frame clones, and not every one. The sample lists about 2.4 million clones, 93% occurring once. This CDR3 region has 16 residues. The V gene's germline CDR1 is LNHDA and CDR2 SQIVND (reference sequence). With 4 bases removed from V and 2 bases from J, the gap between germline ends came to 15 bases. The chain uses TRBV19 and TRBJ1-5; tentatively, D is TRBD1 (5 bases). The source material was naive CD4+ T cells from PBMCs. Indicated subset: CD45RA+ positively selected. The clonotype was recovered from a man in his late teens or twenties in good health. Some clones in this sample may be carry-over from other donors' samples. CDR3 DNA: TGTGCCAGTAGTACCCAACCCCGGGGGGGCAATCAGCCCCAGCATTTT. This sequence encodes CASSTQPRGGNQPQHF.